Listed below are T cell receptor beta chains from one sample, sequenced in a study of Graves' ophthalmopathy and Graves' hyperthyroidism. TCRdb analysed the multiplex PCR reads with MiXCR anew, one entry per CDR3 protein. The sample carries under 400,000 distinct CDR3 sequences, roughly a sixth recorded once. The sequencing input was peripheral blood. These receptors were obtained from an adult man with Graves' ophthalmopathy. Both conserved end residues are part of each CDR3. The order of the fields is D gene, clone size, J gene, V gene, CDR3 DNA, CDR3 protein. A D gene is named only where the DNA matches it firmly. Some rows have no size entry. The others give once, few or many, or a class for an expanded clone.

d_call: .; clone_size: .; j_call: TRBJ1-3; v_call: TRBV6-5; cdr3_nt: TGTGCCAGCAGTTACTCGGCAGGTTCTGGAAACACCATATATTTT; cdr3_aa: CASSYSAGSGNTIYF
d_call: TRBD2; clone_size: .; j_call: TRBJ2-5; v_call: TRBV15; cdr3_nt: TGTGCCACCAGCCTAGCGGGAGGGCCAACGGAGACCCAGTACTTC; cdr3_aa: CATSLAGGPTETQYF
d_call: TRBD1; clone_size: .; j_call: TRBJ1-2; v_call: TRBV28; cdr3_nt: TGTGCCAGCAGTGAGAGGACAGGGTGGAGCTATGGCTACACCTTC; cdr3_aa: CASSERTGWSYGYTF
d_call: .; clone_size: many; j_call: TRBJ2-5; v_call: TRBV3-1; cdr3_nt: TGTGCCAGCAGCCATAAAGAGACCCAGTACTTC; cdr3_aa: CASSHKETQYF
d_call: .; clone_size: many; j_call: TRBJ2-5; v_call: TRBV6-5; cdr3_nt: TGTGCCAGCAGTTACTCTCCCCAGGGGAGAGAGACCCAGTACTTC; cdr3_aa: CASSYSPQGRETQYF
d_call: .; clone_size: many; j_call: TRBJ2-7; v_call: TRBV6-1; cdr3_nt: TGTGCCACCGCCAAAAGCCCACCCTACGAGCAGTACTTC; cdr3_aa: CATAKSPPYEQYF
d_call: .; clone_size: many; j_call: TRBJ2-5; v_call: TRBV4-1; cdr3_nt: TGCGCCAGCAGCCAGTTACCGGGAGATCAAGAGACCCAGTACTTC; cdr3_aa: CASSQLPGDQETQYF
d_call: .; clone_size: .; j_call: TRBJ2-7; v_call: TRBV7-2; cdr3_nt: TGTGCCAGCAGCTTAGCGGGACTCACTACCTACGAGCAGTACTTC; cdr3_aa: CASSLAGLTTYEQYF
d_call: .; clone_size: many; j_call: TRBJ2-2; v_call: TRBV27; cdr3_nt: TGTGCCAGCAGTCAACCCATTTCCGGGGAGCTGTTTTTT; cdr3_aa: CASSQPISGELFF
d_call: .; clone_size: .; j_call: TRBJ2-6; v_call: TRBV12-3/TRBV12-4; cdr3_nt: TGTGCCAGCAGACAACCTGGGGCCAACGTCCTGACTTTC; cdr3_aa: CASRQPGANVLTF
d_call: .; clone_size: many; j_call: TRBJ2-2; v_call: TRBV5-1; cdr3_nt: TGCGCCAGCAGCTTGGCCGGGGGATCAAAAAGCGGGGAGCTGTTTTTT; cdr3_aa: CASSLAGGSKSGELFF
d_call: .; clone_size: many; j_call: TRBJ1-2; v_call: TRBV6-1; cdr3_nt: TGTGCCAGCAGAGAGACAGGAGGGTATGTCGACTACACCTTC; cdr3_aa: CASRETGGYVDYTF
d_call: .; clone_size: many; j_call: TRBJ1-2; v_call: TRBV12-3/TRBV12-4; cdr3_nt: TGTGCCAGCAGAGGACAGAGCTATGGCTACACCTTC; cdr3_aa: CASRGQSYGYTF
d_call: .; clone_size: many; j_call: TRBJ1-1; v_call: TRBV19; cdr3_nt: TGTGCCAGTAGTATCCTAGGGTTGACTGAAGCTTTCTTT; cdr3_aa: CASSILGLTEAFF
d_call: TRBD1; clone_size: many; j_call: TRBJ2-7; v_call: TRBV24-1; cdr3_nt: TGTGCCACCAGCGGGACAGGGGGTTTCTACGAGCAGTACTTC; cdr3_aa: CATSGTGGFYEQYF
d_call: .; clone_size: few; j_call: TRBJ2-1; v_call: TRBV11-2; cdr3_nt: TGTGCCAGCAGCTTGTTCCCTGAGCAGTTCTTC; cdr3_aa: CASSLFPEQFF
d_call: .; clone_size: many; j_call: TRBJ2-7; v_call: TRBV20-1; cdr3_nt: TGCAGTGCACGAGGTCGGGACCGCATTACGGACGAGCAGTACTTC; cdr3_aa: CSARGRDRITDEQYF
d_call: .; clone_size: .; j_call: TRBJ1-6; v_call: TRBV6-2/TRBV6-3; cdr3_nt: TGTGCCAGCAATCCCCAGCCTCAAGCACCGCCATCACCCCTCCACTTT; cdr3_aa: CASNPQPQAPPSPLHF
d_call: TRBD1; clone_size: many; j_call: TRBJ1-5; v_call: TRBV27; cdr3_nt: TGTGCCAGCAGCACAGGGGGTAGCAATCAGCCCCAGCATTTT; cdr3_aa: CASSTGGSNQPQHF
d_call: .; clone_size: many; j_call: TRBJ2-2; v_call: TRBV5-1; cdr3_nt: TGCGCCAGCAGTTCACCCGGGCCCCAGGACGGGGAGCTGTTTTTT; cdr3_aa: CASSSPGPQDGELFF
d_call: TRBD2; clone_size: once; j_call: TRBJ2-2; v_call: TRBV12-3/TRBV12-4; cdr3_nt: TGTGCCAGCAGTTTTGGACTAGCGGGATTAGGCGGGGAGCTGTTTTTT; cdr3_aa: CASSFGLAGLGGELFF
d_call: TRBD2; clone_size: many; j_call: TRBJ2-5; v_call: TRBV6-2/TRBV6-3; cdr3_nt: TGTGCCAGCTGGGGGCTACGAAAAGCGGGAGGTCCCGGGGGAGAGACCCAGTACTTC; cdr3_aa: CASWGLRKAGGPGGETQYF
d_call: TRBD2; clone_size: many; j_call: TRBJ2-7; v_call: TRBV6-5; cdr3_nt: TGTGCCAGCAGTTACGCCAGCGGGAGGCCCTACGAGCAGTACTTC; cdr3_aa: CASSYASGRPYEQYF
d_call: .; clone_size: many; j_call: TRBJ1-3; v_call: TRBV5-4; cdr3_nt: TGTGCCAGCAGCAAGGACACGGAGGCTGGAAACACCATATATTTT; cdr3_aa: CASSKDTEAGNTIYF
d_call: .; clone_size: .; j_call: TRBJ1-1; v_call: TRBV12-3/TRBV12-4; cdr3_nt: TGTGCCAGCAGTTACCGGTACACAGGGTCGGACACTGAAGCTTTCTTT; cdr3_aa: CASSYRYTGSDTEAFF
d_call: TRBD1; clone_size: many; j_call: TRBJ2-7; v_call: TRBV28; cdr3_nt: TGTGCCAGCAGCCATCTCCGGACAGGGAGCTCCTACGAGCAGTACTTC; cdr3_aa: CASSHLRTGSSYEQYF
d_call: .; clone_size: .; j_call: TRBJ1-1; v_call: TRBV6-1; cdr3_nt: TGTGCCAGCAGTGAGTCTCGGACTGAAGCTTTCTTT; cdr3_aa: CASSESRTEAFF
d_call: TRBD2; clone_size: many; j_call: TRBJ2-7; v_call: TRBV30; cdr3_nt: TGTGCCTGGAGTATTAGCGGGATTCCCTACGAGCAGTACTTC; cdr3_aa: CAWSISGIPYEQYF
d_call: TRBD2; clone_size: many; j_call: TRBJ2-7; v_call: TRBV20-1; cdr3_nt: TGCAGTGTCGGGGGGGTTGAGCAGTACTTC; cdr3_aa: CSVGGVEQYF
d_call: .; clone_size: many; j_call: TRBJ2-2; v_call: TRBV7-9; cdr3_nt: TGTGCGCTTCGCCGCGGCCACGGGGAGCTGTTTTTT; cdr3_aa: CALRRGHGELFF
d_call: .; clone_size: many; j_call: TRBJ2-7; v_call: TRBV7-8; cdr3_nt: TGTGCCAGCAGCTTAGCGACCGAGCAGTACTTC; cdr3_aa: CASSLATEQYF
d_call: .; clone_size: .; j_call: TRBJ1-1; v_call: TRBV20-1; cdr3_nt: TGCAGTGCTACGATTACCCCCGGGGGGAACACTGAAGCTTTCTTT; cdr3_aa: CSATITPGGNTEAFF
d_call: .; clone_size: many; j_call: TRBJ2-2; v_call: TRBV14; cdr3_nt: TGTGCCAGCAGCCAAGAAGGCGGGGCCATTGGCGGGGAGCTGTTTTTT; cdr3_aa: CASSQEGGAIGGELFF
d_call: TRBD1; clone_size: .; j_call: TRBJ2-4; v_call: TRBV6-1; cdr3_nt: TGTGCCACCCTCTGGACAGGGGGCAAAAACATTCAGTACTTC; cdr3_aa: CATLWTGGKNIQYF
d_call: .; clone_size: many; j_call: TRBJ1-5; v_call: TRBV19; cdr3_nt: TGTGCCAGTCTTGAGGCAGGGGTCTATCAGCCCCAGCATTTT; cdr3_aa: CASLEAGVYQPQHF
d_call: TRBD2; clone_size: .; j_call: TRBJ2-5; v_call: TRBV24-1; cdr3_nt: TGTGCCACCAGTCAAACGGGACTAGCGGGAGTTGAGACCCAGTACTTC; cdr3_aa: CATSQTGLAGVETQYF
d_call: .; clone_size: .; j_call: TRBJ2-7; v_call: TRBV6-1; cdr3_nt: TGTGCCAGCAGCAGTGTTCTCGGAGACCCCTACGAGCAGTACTTC; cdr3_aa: CASSSVLGDPYEQYF
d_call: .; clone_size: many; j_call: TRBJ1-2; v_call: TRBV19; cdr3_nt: TGTGCCAGTAGCCCCGCCGGGGACTATGGCTACACCTTC; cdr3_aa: CASSPAGDYGYTF
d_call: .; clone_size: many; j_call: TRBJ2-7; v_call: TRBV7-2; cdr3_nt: TGTGCCAGCAGCGTCGACAGCGGAGTGAACTACGAGCAGTACTTC; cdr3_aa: CASSVDSGVNYEQYF
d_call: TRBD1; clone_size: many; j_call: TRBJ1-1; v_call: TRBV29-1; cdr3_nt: TGCAGCGTTGCCGACAGGGAGGCTTTCTTT; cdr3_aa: CSVADREAFF
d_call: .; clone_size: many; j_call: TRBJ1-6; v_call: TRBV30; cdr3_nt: TGTGCCTGGACAAGGACAGAAAATTCACCCCTCCACTTT; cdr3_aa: CAWTRTENSPLHF
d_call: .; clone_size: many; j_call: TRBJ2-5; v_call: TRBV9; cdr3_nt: TGTGCCAGCAGCGTAGGGGGACGGATCCAAGAGACCCAGTACTTC; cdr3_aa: CASSVGGRIQETQYF
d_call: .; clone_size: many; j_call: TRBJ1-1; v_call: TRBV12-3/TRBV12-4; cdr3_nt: TGTGCCAGCAGTTCCTCACCAACAGGGAACTCTGAAGCTTTCTTT; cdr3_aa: CASSSSPTGNSEAFF
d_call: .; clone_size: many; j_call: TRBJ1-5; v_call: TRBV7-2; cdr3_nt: TGTGCCAGCAGCCCCCTGCCCCAGCATTTT; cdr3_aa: CASSPLPQHF
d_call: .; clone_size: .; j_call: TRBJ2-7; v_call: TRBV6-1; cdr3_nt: TGTGCCAGCAGTGCGGGCGGAGTCCCCTACGAGCAGTACTTC; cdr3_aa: CASSAGGVPYEQYF
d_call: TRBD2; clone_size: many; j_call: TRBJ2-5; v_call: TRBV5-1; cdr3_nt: TGCGCCAGCAGCCCCGGGACTAGCGGGGAAGAGACCCAGTACTTC; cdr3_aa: CASSPGTSGEETQYF
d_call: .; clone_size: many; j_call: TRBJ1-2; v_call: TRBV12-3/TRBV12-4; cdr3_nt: TGTGCCAGCAGTTTCAACCCGCAGGTTAACTATGGCTACACCTTC; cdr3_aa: CASSFNPQVNYGYTF
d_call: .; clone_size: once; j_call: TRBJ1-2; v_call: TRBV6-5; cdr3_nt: TGTGCCAGCAGTTTCGACAGGACCCCTGGCTATGGCTACACCTTC; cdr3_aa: CASSFDRTPGYGYTF
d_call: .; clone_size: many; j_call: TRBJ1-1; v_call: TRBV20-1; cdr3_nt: TGCAGTGGAATTGAGGCGGCGAACACTGAAGCTTTCTTT; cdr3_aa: CSGIEAANTEAFF
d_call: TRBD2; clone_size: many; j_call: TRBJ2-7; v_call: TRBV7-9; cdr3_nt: TGTGCCAGCAGCTCCAGTACCGGACTAGCGGGGGCCAACGAGCAGTACTTC; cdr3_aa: CASSSSTGLAGANEQYF
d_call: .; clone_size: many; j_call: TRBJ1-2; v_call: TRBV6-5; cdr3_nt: TGTGCCAGCAGTTCGCACCGGGGCCCCTATGGCTACACCTTC; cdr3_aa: CASSSHRGPYGYTF
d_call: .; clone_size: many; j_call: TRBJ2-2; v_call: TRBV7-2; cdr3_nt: TGTGCCAGCAGCTTAGTAGCCGTTGGGAACGGGGAGCTGTTTTTT; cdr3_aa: CASSLVAVGNGELFF
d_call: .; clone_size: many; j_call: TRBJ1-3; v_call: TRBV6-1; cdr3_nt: TGTGCCAGCAGTGCCTTGGGAGGAAACACCATATATTTT; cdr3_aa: CASSALGGNTIYF